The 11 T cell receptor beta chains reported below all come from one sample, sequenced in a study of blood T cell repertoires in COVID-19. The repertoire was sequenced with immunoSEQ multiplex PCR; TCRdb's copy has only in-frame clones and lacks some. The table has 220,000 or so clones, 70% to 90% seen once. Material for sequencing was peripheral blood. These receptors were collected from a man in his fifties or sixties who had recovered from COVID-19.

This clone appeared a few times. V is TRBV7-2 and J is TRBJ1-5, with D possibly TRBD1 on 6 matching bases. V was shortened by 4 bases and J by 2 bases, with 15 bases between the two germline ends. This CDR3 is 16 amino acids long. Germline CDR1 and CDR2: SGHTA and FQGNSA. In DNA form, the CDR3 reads TGTGCCAGCAGCTCCAGGGCAGGGGCCGGCAATCAGCCCCAGCATTTT. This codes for CASSSRAGAGNQPQHF.

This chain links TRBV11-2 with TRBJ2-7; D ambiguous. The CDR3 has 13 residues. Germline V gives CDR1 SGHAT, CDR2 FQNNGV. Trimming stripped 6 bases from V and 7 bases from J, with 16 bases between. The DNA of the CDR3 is TGTGCCAGCAGTGTTCAGAGGCGAAATGAGCAGTACTTC. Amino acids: CASSVQRRNEQYF.

The DNA of the CDR3 is TGTGCCACCAGTGATTCCGGGACAGGGAGAAGCGCTTTCTTT. Translating gives CATSDSGTGRSAFF. J is TRBJ1-1 and V is TRBV24-1; the match to TRBD1 covers 9 bases. V lost 2 bases and J lost 11; bases outside the gene matches: 8. CDR1 and CDR2 from the germline V gene are KGHDR and SFDVKD. The CDR3 contains 14 residues.

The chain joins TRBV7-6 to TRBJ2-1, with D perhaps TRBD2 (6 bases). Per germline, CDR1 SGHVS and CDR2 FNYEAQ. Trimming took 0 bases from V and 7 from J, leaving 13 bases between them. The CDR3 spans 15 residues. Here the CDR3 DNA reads TGTGCCAGCAGCTTAGCGGGACTGGGAGGTAATGAGCAGTTCTTC. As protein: CASSLAGLGGNEQFF.

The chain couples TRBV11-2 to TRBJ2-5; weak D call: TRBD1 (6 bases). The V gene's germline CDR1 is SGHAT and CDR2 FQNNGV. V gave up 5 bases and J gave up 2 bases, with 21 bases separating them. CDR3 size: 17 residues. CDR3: CASSPPPPDRQQETQYF. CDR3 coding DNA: TGTGCCAGCAGCCCCCCACCCCCGGACAGACAACAAGAGACCCAGTACTTC. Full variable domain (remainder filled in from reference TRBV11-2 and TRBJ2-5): EAGVAQSPRYKIIEKRQSVAFWCNPISGHATLYWYQQILGQGPKLLIQFQNNGVVDDSQLPKDRFSAERLKGVDSTLKIQPAKLEDSAVYLCASSPPPPDRQQETQYFGPGTRLLVL.

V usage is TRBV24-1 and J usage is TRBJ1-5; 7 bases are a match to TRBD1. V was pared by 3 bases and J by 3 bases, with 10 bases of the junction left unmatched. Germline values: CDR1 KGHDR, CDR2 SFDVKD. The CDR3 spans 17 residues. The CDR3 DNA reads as TGTGCCACCAGTGATGCAAGGGACAGAAGTTTCAATCAGCCCCAGCATTTT. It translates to CATSDARDRSFNQPQHF.

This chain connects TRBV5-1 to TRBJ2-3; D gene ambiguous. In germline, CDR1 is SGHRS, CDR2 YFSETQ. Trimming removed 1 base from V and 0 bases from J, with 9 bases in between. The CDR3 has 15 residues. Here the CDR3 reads CASSLLLSSTDTQYF. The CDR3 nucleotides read TGCGCCAGCAGCTTGCTGCTCAGTAGCACAGATACGCAGTATTTT.

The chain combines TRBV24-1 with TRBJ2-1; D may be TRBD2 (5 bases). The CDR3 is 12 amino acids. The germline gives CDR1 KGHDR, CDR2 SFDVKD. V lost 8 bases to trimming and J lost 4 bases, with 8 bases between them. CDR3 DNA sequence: TGTGCCACCACTTCGGGATACAATGAGCAGTTCTTC. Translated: CATTSGYNEQFF.

Here the CDR3 DNA reads TGTGCCAGCAGGTGGACTAGCGGCAACAATGAGCAGTTCTTC. Protein: CASRWTSGNNEQFF. The chain employs TRBV11-2 and TRBJ2-1; TRBD2 agrees at 10 bases. The CDR3 sequence is 14 residues long. With 6 bases clipped from V and 5 bases from J, the junction kept 4 bases outside the gene matches. Germline V gene sequence: CDR1 SGHAT, CDR2 FQNNGV.

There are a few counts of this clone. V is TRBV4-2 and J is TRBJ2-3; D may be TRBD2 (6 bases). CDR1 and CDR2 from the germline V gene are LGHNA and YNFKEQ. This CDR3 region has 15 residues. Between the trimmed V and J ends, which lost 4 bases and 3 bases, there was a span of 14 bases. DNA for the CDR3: TGTGCCAGCAGCCGTCGGGAGAAAGAAACAGATACGCAGTATTTT. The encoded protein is CASSRREKETDTQYF.

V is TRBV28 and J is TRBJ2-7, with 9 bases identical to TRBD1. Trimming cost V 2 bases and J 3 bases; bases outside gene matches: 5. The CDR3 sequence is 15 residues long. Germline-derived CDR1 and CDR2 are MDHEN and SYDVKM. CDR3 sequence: CASSLPGTGNYEQYF. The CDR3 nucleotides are TGTGCCAGCAGTTTACCCGGGACAGGGAACTACGAGCAGTACTTC. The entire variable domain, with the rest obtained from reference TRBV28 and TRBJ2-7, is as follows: DVKVTQSSRYLVKRTGEKVFLECVQDMDHENMFWYRQDPGLGLRLIYFSYDVKMKEKGDIPEGYSVSREKKERFSLILESASTNQTSMYLCASSLPGTGNYEQYFGPGTRLTVT.